These 30 T cell receptor beta chains were sequenced from one sample in a study of cytomegalovirus exposure and HLA in healthy donors. Amplification used 60 Vbeta primers and 13 Jbeta primers. Clones were read by immunoSEQ multiplex PCR, and TCRdb kept only the in-frame ones, dropping some. The sample holds fewer than 200,000 clones, roughly 80% seen once. The specimen was PBMCs. The receptors were gathered from a man under 40 in good health and CMV-seronegative.

The chain employs TRBV6-1 and TRBJ2-5, with 7 bases matching TRBD1. The CDR3 totals 14 residues. The trim removed 7 bases at V and 2 bases at J, leaving 7 bases unmatched. CDR1 MNHNS and CDR2 SASEGT come from the germline V gene. The CDR3 is CASTWTGDQETQYF. CDR3 in DNA: TGTGCCAGCACCTGGACAGGAGATCAAGAGACCCAGTACTTC.

J is TRBJ2-1 and V is TRBV5-6, with 9 bases matching TRBD2. The CDR3 runs to 15 residues. After removal of 0 bases from V and 7 bases from J, the junction contained 5 bases not matched to a gene. Per the germline V gene, CDR1 is SGHDT and CDR2 is YYEEEE. DNA of the CDR3: TGTGCCAGCAGCTTGGTCGGCGGGGGGGCAAATGAGCAGTTCTTC. Translation: CASSLVGGGANEQFF.

The chain couples TRBV4-1 to TRBJ1-2, with a tentative D call TRBD1 (5 bases). Germline CDR1 and CDR2: MGHRA and YSYEKL. This CDR3 spans 14 amino acids. Trimming removed 0 bases at V and 4 bases at J, with 9 bases between. CDR3 sequence (DNA): TGCGCCAGCAGCCAAGATGGGGCAGCCTATGGCTACACCTTC. Residues: CASSQDGAAYGYTF.

The chain is built from TRBV29-1 and TRBJ2-1; TRBD2 agrees at 8 bases. The CDR3 has 16 amino acids. Trimming removed 8 bases from V and 2 bases from J; junction bases left unmatched: 14. Germline CDR1 SQVTM, CDR2 ANQGSEA. The CDR3 here is CSSKDGSGRPYNEQFF. CDR3 sequence (DNA): TGCAGCTCGAAGGATGGGAGCGGGAGACCCTACAATGAGCAGTTCTTC.

This clone was recorded a few times. V and J are TRBV7-8 and TRBJ2-7; no clear D. Germline CDR1 reads SGHVS; CDR2 reads FQNEAQ. CDR3 length equals 14 residues. V was pared by 3 bases and J by 5 bases, with 14 bases between. This CDR3 reads CASSLYLGPNEQYF. CDR3 nucleotides: TGTGCCAGCAGCTTGTACCTAGGCCCCAACGAGCAGTACTTC.

The chain uses TRBV7-2 and TRBJ2-7, with D perhaps TRBD1 (6 bases). Trimming left V 1 base short and J 2 bases short, with 9 bases between. The CDR3 has 14 amino acids. From germline, CDR1 is SGHTA and CDR2 FQGNSA. The CDR3 DNA reads TGTGCCAGCAGCTTAGATACAGGGACCTACGAGCAGTACTTC. It codes for CASSLDTGTYEQYF.

This clone has only a few counts. J is TRBJ2-3 and V is TRBV6-1; a possible D gene is TRBD1 (6 bases). Germline V gene lookup returns CDR1 MNHNS and CDR2 SASEGT. V was trimmed by 0 bases and J by 1 base, leaving 17 bases between them. This CDR3 comprises 18 residues. The CDR3 is CASSEAGVRGRGTDTQYF. CDR3 coding DNA: TGTGCCAGCAGTGAAGCGGGGGTGAGGGGGAGAGGCACAGATACGCAGTATTTT.

This clone was seen once. V is TRBV18 and J is TRBJ2-5, with TRBD1 identical over 10 bases. Germline values: CDR1 KGHSH, CDR2 LQKENI. Trimming took 4 bases from V and 2 from J; bases not matched to a gene: 16. This CDR3 comprises 19 residues. This chain's CDR3 is CASSLSGTGDAPYQETQYF. In DNA, the CDR3 is TGTGCCAGCTCACTGTCCGGGACAGGGGACGCACCCTATCAAGAGACCCAGTACTTC.

The V call is TRBV5-6, the J call TRBJ1-2; possibly TRBD1 for D (6 bases). This CDR3 contains 15 residues. V dropped 1 base and J dropped 3 bases, with 13 bases sitting between them. Germline V gene lookup returns CDR1 SGHDT and CDR2 YYEEEE. The CDR3: CASSLKGGTYYGYTF. The CDR3 coding sequence is TGTGCCAGCAGCTTGAAAGGGGGTACCTACTATGGCTACACCTTC.

The table lists this clone with a few counts. CDR3 bases: TGTGCCAGCAGCTTAGACGTGAGAGGGAGGTTCACCGGGGAGCTGTTTTTT. This sequence encodes CASSLDVRGRFTGELFF. This rearrangement joins TRBV7-8 to TRBJ2-2; a weak D match, TRBD2 (6 bases). Trimming stripped 1 base from V and 4 bases from J, with 16 bases between. In germline, CDR1 is SGHVS, CDR2 FQNEAQ. CDR3 length: 17 amino acids.

The chain combines TRBV28 with TRBJ1-4, with D possibly matching TRBD1 (6 bases). The ends were cut back, 0 bases at V and 0 bases at J, with 8 bases in the middle. CDR1 and CDR2 (germline): MDHEN, SYDVKM. The CDR3 totals 16 residues. The CDR3 protein is CASSLWGAATNEKLFF. Written as DNA, the CDR3 is TGTGCCAGCAGTTTATGGGGGGCAGCAACTAATGAAAAACTGTTTTTT.

The chain links TRBV18 to TRBJ1-2; 7 nucleotides agree with TRBD1. Germline-derived CDR1 and CDR2 are KGHSH and LQKENI. This CDR3 is 15 amino acids long. After removal of 2 bases from V and 3 bases from J, the junction contained 6 bases not matched to a gene. The CDR3 spells CASSPTTGPYYGYTF. The CDR3 coding sequence is TGTGCCAGCTCACCAACGACAGGGCCCTACTATGGCTACACCTTC.

The CDR3 DNA reads as TGTGCCTCGCTCGAGAGGGGAACAGGGTACGGCTATGGCTACACCTTC. Translating it yields CASLERGTGYGYGYTF. This chain uses TRBV30 with TRBJ1-2; tentative D call: TRBD1 (6 bases). Trimming removed 7 bases at V and 4 bases at J, with 25 bases between. The CDR3 covers 16 residues. Germline CDR1 and CDR2: GTSNPN and SVGIG (reference sequence).

V is TRBV4-3 and J is TRBJ2-5, with D tentatively TRBD1 (5 bases). V was pared by 0 bases and J by 1 base, with 12 bases between. The CDR3 is 16 residues long. Germline-derived CDR1 and CDR2 are LGHNA and YSLEER. The CDR3 spells CASSQEWSGIQETQYF. The CDR3 coding sequence is TGCGCCAGCAGCCAAGAATGGTCAGGGATCCAAGAGACCCAGTACTTC.

CDR3 amino acids: CASSWTGLGAGTEAFF. CDR3 coding DNA: TGCGCCAGCAGCTGGACAGGGTTAGGTGCTGGGACTGAAGCTTTCTTT. The V gene is TRBV5-1, the J gene TRBJ1-1; TRBD1 agrees at 8 bases. With V trimmed by 3 bases and J by 5 bases, 12 bases remained unmatched. This CDR3 is 16 amino acids long. The V gene's germline CDR1 is SGHRS and CDR2 YFSETQ.

The rearrangement joins TRBV29-1 to TRBJ2-7; 10 bases map to TRBD2. J was trimmed by 2 bases and V by 4 bases; bases with no gene match: 2. The CDR3 runs to 13 residues. Germline V gene lookup returns CDR1 SQVTM and CDR2 ANQGSEA. CDR3 nucleotides: TGCAGCGTTGTTACTAGCGGGGCCTACGAGCAGTACTTC. Protein product: CSVVTSGAYEQYF.

The chain links TRBV25-1 to TRBJ1-2; no clear D gene. Trimming took off 1 base at V and 10 bases at J, with 16 bases between the two ends. CDR3 length equals 14 residues. CDR1 MGHDK and CDR2 SYGVNS come from the germline V gene. Written as DNA, the CDR3 is TGTGCCAGCAGTGAATTCGGAAATGACAACACCTACACCTTC. Protein sequence: CASSEFGNDNTYTF.

This chain uses TRBV2 with TRBJ1-3, with D perhaps TRBD1 (6 bases). Deletions cut 6 bases from V and 2 bases from J, with 11 bases between. From germline, CDR1 is SNHLY and CDR2 FYNNEI. The CDR3 is 14 residues long. This chain's CDR3 is CASRITGPGNTIYF. CDR3 DNA: TGTGCCAGCAGAATTACAGGGCCTGGAAACACCATATATTTT.

This clone has just a few counts. The chain links TRBV5-4 to TRBJ2-2, with TRBD2 identical over 7 bases. Unmatched junction bases numbered 5, after V lost 1 base and J lost 5 bases. Germline CDR1 SGHNT, CDR2 YYREEE (reference sequence). CDR3 length: 15 amino acids. CDR3 bases: TGTGCCAGCAGCTTGAAAGGGCGGGGGACCGGGGAGCTGTTTTTT. Its translation is CASSLKGRGTGELFF.

The chain recombines TRBV15 with TRBJ1-5, with D possibly being TRBD1 (5 bases). Germline CDR1 reads LNHNV; CDR2 reads YYDKDF (reference sequence). This CDR3 spans 15 amino acids. Trimming stripped 0 bases from V and 11 bases from J, with 17 bases between. Here the CDR3 DNA reads TGTGCCACCAGCAGAGAGAGAGTGGAGACAGCAGCCCAGCATTTT. Translating gives CATSRERVETAAQHF.

A few counts support this clone. The V call is TRBV15, the J call TRBJ1-3; D is possibly TRBD1 (5 bases). V lost 1 base, J lost 10 bases, and 11 bases lay in between. In germline, CDR1 is LNHNV, CDR2 YYDKDF (reference sequence). The CDR3 extends over 13 amino acids. CDR3 nucleotide sequence: TGTGCCACCAGCAGAGGGCGAACAGGTACCATATATTTT. Its protein product is CATSRGRTGTIYF.

The chain couples TRBV14 to TRBJ2-1; D is perhaps TRBD2 (6 bases). CDR3 size: 16 residues. V lost 1 base and J 0 bases, leaving 10 bases between the germline ends. CDR1 SGHDN and CDR2 FVKESK come from the germline V gene. CDR3 sequence: CASSQGGGTSYNEQFF. In nucleotides, the CDR3 is TGTGCCAGCAGCCAAGGAGGCGGGACCTCCTACAATGAGCAGTTCTTC.

The CDR3 here is CASSRYGTSNYGYTF. The CDR3 nucleotides read TGTGCCAGCAGCCGCTATGGGACTTCTAACTATGGCTACACCTTC. This chain links TRBV5-5 with TRBJ1-2; D might be TRBD1 (5 bases). From germline, CDR1 is SGHKS and CDR2 YYEKEE (reference sequence). The CDR3 has 15 residues. The V gene lost 4 bases and the J gene lost 0 bases, with 13 bases spanning the gap. The full variable domain, with the rest looked up from reference TRBV5-5 and TRBJ1-2, is DAGVTQSPTHLIKTRGQQVTLRCSPISGHKSVSWYQQVLGQGPQFIFQYYEKEERGRGNFPDRFSARQFPNYSSELNVNALLLGDSALYLCASSRYGTSNYGYTFGSGTRLTVV.

The genes are TRBV9 and TRBJ2-7; 9 nucleotides agree with TRBD2. V lost 5 bases and J lost 3; bases outside the gene matches: 15. The CDR3 is 17 residues long. Germline CDR1 reads SGDLS; CDR2 reads YYNGEE. The CDR3 reads CASSPYAGPSGIYEQYF. Written as DNA, the CDR3 is TGTGCCAGCAGTCCCTACGCGGGGCCTAGCGGGATCTACGAGCAGTACTTC.

The J gene is TRBJ1-5, the V gene TRBV29-1, with D maybe TRBD1 (5 bases). The CDR3 contains 13 residues. V was clipped by 6 bases and J by 3 bases, with 12 bases between them. Germline CDR1 reads SQVTM; CDR2 reads ANQGSEA. CDR3 residues: CSVGGGLNQPQHF. In nucleotides, the CDR3 is TGCAGCGTGGGGGGGGGTCTCAATCAGCCCCAGCATTTT. Supplemented by reference TRBV29-1 and TRBJ1-5, the full variable domain reads SAVISQKPSRDICQRGTSLTIQCQVDSQVTMMFWYRQQPGQSLTLIATANQGSEATYESGFVIDKFPISRPNLTFSTLTVSNMSPEDSSIYLCSVGGGLNQPQHFGDGTRLSIL.

This clone was seen once. The rearrangement links TRBV14 to TRBJ2-7, with no clear D. The CDR3 sequence is 14 residues long. Germline CDR1 and CDR2: SGHDN and FVKESK. Trimming pared 1 base from V and 1 base from J, leaving 8 bases between. CDR3 nucleotide sequence: TGTGCCAGCAGCCAAGGAGACTTATCCTACGAGCAGTACTTC. Translation gives CASSQGDLSYEQYF.

This sequence joins TRBV29-1 and TRBJ2-5; 7 bases are shared with TRBD1. Per germline, CDR1 SQVTM and CDR2 ANQGSEA. CDR3 length: 15 amino acids. V was pared by 2 bases and J by 1 base, with 7 bases of the junction left unmatched. Here the CDR3 DNA reads TGCAGCGTTGAATGGAAGGGGGCCAGCCAAGAGACCCAGTACTTC. It specifies CSVEWKGASQETQYF.

The rearrangement uses TRBV5-1 and TRBJ2-7; 8 positions agree with TRBD2. V was clipped by 0 bases and J by 2 bases; unmatched bases: 4. CDR1 SGHRS and CDR2 YFSETQ come from the germline V gene. CDR3 length equals 15 residues. The CDR3 spells CASSLGSGGPYEQYF. CDR3 nucleotides: TGCGCCAGCAGCTTGGGGTCGGGGGGGCCCTACGAGCAGTACTTC.

The genes are TRBV5-1 and TRBJ2-7, with 11 bases fitting TRBD2. CDR1 and CDR2 from the germline V gene are SGHRS and YFSETQ. V shed 4 bases and J 2 bases; nucleotides not matched to a gene: 8. The CDR3 sequence is 16 residues long. Written as DNA, the CDR3 is TGCGCCAGCAGCCTACGCGGGACTAGCGGACCCTACGAGCAGTACTTC. This translates into CASSLRGTSGPYEQYF.

The chain employs TRBV7-5 and TRBJ1-6. TRBV7-5 is termed a pseudogene. The CDR3 is 15 amino acids. CDR3 sequence: CVRSLAGMTYSPLHF. The CDR3 DNA follows: TGTGTCAGAAGCCTAGCCGGGATGACTTATTCACCCCTCCACTTT.